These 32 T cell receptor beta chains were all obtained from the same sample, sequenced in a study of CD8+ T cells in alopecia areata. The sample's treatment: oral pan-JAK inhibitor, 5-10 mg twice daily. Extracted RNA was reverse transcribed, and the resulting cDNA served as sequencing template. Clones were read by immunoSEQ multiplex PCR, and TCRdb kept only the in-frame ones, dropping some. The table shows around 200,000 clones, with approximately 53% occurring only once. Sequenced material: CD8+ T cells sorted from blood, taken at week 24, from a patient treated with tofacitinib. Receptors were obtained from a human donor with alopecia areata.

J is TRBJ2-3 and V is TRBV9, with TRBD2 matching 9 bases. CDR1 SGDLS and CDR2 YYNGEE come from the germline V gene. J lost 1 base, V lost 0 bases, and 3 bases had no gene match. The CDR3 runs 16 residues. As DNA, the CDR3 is TGTGCCAGCAGCGTAGAACGCGGGGGGGGCACAGATACGCAGTATTTT. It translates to CASSVERGGGTDTQYF.

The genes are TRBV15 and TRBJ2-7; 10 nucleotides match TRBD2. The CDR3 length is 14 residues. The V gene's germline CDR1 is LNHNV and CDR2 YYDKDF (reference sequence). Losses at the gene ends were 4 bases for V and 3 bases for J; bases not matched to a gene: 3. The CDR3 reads CATSILAGGYEQYF. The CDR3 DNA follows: TGTGCCACCAGCATCTTAGCGGGGGGCTACGAGCAGTACTTC.

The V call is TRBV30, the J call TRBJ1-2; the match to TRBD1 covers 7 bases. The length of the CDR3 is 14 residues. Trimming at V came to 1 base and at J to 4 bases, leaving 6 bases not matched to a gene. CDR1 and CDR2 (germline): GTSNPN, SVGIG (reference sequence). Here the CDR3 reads CAWSEGQMIYGYTF. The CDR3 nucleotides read TGTGCCTGGAGTGAGGGACAGATGATCTATGGCTACACCTTC.

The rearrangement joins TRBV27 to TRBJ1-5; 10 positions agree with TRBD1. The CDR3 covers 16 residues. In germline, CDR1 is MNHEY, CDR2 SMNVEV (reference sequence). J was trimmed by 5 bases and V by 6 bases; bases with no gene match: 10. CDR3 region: CASSPKGQGFDQPQHF. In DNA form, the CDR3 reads TGTGCCAGCAGCCCAAAGGGACAGGGGTTCGATCAGCCCCAGCATTTT.

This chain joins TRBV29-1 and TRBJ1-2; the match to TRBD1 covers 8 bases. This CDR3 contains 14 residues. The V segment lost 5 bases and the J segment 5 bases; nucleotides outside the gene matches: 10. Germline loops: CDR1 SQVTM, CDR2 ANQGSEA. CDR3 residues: CSVPRDRFPYGYTF. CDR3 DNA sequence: TGCAGCGTTCCCCGGGACAGGTTCCCGTATGGCTACACCTTC.

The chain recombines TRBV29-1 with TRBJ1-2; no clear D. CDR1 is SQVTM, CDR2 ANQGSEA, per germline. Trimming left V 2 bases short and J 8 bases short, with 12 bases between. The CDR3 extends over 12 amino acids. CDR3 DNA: TGCAGCGTTGAATTGCCAACCGGGGGCTACACCTTC. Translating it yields CSVELPTGGYTF. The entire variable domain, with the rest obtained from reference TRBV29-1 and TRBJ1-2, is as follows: SAVISQKPSRDICQRGTSLTIQCQVDSQVTMMFWYRQQPGQSLTLIATANQGSEATYESGFVIDKFPISRPNLTFSTLTVSNMSPEDSSIYLCSVELPTGGYTFGSGTRLTVV.

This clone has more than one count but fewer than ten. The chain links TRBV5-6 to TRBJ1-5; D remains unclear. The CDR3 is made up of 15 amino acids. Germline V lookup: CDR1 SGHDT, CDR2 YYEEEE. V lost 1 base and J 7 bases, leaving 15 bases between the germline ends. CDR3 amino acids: CASSLKLARVQPQHF. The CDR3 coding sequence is TGTGCCAGCAGCTTGAAGTTGGCTAGGGTCCAGCCCCAGCATTTT.

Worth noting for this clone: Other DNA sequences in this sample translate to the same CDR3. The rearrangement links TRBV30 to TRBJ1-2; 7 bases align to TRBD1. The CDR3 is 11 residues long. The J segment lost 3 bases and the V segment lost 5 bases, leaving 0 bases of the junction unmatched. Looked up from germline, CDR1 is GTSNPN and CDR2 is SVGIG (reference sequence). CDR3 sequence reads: CAWQGDYGYTF. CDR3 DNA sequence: TGTGCCTGGCAGGGGGACTATGGCTACACCTTC. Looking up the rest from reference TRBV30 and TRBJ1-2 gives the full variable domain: SQTIHQWPATLVQPVGSPLSLECTVEGTSNPNLYWYRQAAGRGLQLLFYSVGIGQISSEVPQNLSASRPQDRQFILSSKKLLLSDSGFYLCAWQGDYGYTFGSGTRLTVV.

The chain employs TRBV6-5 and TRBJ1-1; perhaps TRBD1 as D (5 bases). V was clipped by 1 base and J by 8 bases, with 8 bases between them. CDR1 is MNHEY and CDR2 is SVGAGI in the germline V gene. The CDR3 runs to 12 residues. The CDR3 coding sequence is TGTGCCAGCAGTTACTTGGGGCGGGAAGCTTTCTTT. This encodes CASSYLGREAFF.

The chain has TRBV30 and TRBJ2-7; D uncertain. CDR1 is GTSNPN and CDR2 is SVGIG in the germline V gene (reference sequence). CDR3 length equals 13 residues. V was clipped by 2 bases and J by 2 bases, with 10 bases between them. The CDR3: CAWSLSRAYEQYF. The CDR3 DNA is TGTGCCTGGAGTCTGAGCCGGGCCTACGAGCAGTACTTC.

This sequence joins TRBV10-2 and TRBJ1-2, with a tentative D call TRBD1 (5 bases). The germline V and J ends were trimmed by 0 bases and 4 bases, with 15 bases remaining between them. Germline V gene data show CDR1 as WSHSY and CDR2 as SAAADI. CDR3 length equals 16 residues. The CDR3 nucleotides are TGCGCCAGCAGTGAGTCAAGGACGGGGGTTCCCTATGGCTACACCTTC. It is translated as CASSESRTGVPYGYTF.

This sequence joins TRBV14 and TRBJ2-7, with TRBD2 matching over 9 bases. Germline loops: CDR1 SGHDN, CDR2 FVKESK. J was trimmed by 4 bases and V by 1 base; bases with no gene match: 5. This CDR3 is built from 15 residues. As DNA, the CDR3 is TGTGCCAGCAGCCAAGTGGCTAGCGGGGATTACGAGCAGTACTTC. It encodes CASSQVASGDYEQYF.

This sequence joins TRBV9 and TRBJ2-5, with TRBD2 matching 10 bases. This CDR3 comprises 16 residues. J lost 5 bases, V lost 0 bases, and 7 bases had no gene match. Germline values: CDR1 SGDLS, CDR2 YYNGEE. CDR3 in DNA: TGTGCCAGCAGCGTAGGAAGCGGGGGGGCCCTCGAGACCCAGTACTTC. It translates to CASSVGSGGALETQYF.

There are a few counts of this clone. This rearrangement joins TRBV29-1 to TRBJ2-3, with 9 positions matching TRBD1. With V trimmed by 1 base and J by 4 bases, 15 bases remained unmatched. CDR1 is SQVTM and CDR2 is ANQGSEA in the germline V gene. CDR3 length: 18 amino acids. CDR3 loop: CSVEGIVLGQGFPDTQYF. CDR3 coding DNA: TGCAGCGTTGAAGGGATCGTGCTGGGACAGGGCTTCCCAGATACGCAGTATTTT.

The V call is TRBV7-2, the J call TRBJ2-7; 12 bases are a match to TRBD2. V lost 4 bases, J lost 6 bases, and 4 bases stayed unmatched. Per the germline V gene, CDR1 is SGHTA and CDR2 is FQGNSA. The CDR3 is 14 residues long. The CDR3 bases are TGTGCCAGCAGCTGGACTAGCGGGGCCGGCGAGCAGTACTTC. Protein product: CASSWTSGAGEQYF.

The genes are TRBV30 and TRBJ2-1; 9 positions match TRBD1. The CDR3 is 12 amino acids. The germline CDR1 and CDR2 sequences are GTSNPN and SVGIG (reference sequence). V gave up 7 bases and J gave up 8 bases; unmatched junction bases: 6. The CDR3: CASTGQGHEQFF. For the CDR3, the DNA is TGTGCCTCTACGGGACAGGGCCATGAGCAGTTCTTC.

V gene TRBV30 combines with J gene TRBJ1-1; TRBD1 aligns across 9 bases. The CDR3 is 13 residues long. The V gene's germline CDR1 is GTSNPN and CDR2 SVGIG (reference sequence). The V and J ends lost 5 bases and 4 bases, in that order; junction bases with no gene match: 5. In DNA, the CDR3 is TGTGCCTGGGGGGACAGGGTAGGCACTGAAGCTTTCTTT. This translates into CAWGDRVGTEAFF.

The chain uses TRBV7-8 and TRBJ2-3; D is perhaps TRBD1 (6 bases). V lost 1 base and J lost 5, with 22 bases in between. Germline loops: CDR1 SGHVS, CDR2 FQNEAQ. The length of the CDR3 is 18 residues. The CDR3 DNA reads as TGTGCCAGCAGCTTAGGGGTCACAGGGTCAACAGATCGAGATACGCAGTATTTT. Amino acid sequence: CASSLGVTGSTDRDTQYF.

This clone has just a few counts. CDR3 amino acids: CSVSYSGTNTGELFF. The CDR3 DNA follows: TGCAGCGTTTCCTATAGCGGGACGAACACCGGGGAGCTGTTTTTT. The chain has TRBV29-1 and TRBJ2-2; 8 nucleotides match TRBD2. The germline CDR1 and CDR2 sequences are SQVTM and ANQGSEA. Losses at the gene ends were 5 bases for V and 0 bases for J; bases not matched to a gene: 5. This CDR3 contains 15 residues.

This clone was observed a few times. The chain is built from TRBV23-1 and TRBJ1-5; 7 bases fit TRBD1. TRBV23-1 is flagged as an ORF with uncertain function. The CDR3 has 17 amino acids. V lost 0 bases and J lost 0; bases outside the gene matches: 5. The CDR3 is CASSQSGGQNSNQPQHF. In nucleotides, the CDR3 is TGCGCCAGCAGTCAATCTGGGGGACAGAATAGCAATCAGCCCCAGCATTTT.

The CDR3: CAWRIAGYEAFF. CDR3 coding DNA: TGTGCCTGGAGGATTGCGGGGTATGAAGCTTTCTTT. V usage is TRBV30 and J usage is TRBJ1-1; no clear D gene. The V end was cut by 3 bases, the J end by 7 bases, with 12 bases between. Germline loops: CDR1 GTSNPN, CDR2 SVGIG (reference sequence). CDR3 length: 12 residues.

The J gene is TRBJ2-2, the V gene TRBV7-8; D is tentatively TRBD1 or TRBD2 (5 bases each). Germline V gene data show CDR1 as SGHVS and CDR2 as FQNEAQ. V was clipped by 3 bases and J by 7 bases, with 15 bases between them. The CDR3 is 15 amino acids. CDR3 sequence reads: CASSFSGRAVGELFF. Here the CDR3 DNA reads TGTGCCAGCAGCTTCTCAGGGCGGGCGGTCGGGGAGCTGTTTTTT.

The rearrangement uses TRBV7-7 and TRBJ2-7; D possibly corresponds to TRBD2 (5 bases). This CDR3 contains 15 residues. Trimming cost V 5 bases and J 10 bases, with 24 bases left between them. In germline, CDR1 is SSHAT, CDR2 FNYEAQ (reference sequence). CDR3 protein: CASSRSPAGSVDQYF. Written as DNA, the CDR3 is TGTGCCAGCAGCCGAAGTCCCGCGGGTTCTGTAGACCAGTACTTC.

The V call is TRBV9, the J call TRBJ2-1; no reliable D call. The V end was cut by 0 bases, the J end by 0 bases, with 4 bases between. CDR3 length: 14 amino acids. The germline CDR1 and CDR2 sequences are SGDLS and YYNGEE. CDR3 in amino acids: CASSVDTSYNEQFF. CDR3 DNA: TGTGCCAGCAGCGTAGATACCTCCTACAATGAGCAGTTCTTC. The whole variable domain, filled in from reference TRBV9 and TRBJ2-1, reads DSGVTQTPKHLITATGQRVTLRCSPRSGDLSVYWYQQSLDQGLQFLIQYYNGEERAKGNILERFSAQQFPDLHSELNLSSLELGDSALYFCASSVDTSYNEQFFGPGTRLTVL.

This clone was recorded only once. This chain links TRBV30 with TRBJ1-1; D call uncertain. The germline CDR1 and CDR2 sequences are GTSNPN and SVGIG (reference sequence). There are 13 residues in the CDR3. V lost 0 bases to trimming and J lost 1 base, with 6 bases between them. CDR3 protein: CAWSVTRNTEAFF. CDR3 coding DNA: TGTGCCTGGAGTGTGACGAGGAACACTGAAGCTTTCTTT.

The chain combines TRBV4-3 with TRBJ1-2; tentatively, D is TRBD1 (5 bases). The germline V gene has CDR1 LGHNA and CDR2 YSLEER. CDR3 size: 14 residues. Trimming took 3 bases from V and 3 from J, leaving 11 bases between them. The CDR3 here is CASSQETEHYGYTF. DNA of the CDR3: TGCGCCAGCAGCCAGGAGACAGAGCACTATGGCTACACCTTC.

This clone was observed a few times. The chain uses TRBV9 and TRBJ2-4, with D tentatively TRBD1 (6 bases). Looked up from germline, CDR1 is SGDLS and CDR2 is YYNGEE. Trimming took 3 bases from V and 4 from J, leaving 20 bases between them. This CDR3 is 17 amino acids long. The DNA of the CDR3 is TGTGCCAGCAGCGCTCCCCGAAGAGGGGGAGAGAAAAACATTCAGTACTTC. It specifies CASSAPRRGGEKNIQYF.

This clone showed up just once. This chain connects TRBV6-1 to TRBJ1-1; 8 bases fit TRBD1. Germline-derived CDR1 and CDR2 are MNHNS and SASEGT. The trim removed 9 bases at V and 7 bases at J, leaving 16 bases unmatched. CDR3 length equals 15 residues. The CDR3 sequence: CASGDRGGRKGEAFF. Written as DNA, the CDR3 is TGTGCCAGTGGAGACAGGGGAGGGAGGAAAGGTGAAGCTTTCTTT.

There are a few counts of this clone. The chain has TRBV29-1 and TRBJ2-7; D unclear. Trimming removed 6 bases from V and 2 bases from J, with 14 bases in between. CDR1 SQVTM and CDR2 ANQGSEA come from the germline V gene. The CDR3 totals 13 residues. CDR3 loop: CSVETTQAYEQYF. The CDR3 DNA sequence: TGCAGCGTGGAGACAACTCAAGCCTACGAGCAGTACTTC.

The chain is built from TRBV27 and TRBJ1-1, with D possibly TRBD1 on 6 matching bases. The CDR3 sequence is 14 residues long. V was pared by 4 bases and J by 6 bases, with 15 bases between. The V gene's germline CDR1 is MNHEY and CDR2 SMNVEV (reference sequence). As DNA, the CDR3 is TGTGCCAGCAGTTCCGGGGGGGGCATGGCTGAAGCTTTCTTT. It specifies CASSSGGGMAEAFF.

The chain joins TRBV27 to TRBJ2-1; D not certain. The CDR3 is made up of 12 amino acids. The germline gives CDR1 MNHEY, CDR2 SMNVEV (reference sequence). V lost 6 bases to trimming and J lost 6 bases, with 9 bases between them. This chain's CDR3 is CASRGDLNEQFF. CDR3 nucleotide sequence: TGTGCCAGCAGAGGCGATCTCAATGAGCAGTTCTTC.

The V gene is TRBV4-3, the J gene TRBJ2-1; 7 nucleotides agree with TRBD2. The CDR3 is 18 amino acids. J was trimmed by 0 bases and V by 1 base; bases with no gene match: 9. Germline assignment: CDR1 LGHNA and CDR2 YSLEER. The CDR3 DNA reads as TGCGCCAGCAGCCAAGTGACTCCCGGGACTATCTCCTACAATGAGCAGTTCTTC. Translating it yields CASSQVTPGTISYNEQFF.